These T cell receptor beta chains were read from a single sample in a study of OX40 agonist ivuxolimab in advanced cancers. Clones were read by immunoSEQ multiplex PCR, and TCRdb kept only the in-frame ones, dropping some. This sample carries about 77,000 clones, around 90% of them seen once, and the ten largest clones take approximately 5%. The sequences come from CD4+ or CD8+ T cells sorted from blood, collected in a trial of the OX40 agonist ivuxolimab. The receptors derive from an adult with an advanced solid tumor such as melanoma, head and neck, liver or kidney cancer. Each CDR3 is given with its conserved first and last residue. Each record gives: J gene, V gene, D gene, CDR3 DNA, CDR3 protein. D genes are given only for firm matches.

TRBJ2-5 | TRBV6-5 | TRBD1 | TGTGCCAGCAGTTACTCAGGGGGCTGGGAGACCCAGTACTTC | CASSYSGGWETQYF
TRBJ1-3 | TRBV11-3 | . | TGTGCCAGCAGCCCGGGACGGAAAAACACCATATATTTT | CASSPGRKNTIYF
TRBJ2-1 | TRBV11-2 | . | TGTGCCAGCGCCGTGGGACCGCAGTTCTTC | CASAVGPQFF
TRBJ2-1 | TRBV7-9 | . | TGTGCCAGCAGCTTAGGACGACCAATGCCTAACAATGAGCAGTTCTTC | CASSLGRPMPNNEQFF
TRBJ2-5 | TRBV11-2 | TRBD2 | TGTGCCAGCAGCTTAGTAAGGAGCGGGGGGGGATCTCAAGAGACCCAGTACTTC | CASSLVRSGGGSQETQYF
TRBJ1-2 | TRBV6-6 | TRBD1 | TGTGCCAGCAGTTACCCGGGACAGGGGGACTATGGCTACACCTTC | CASSYPGQGDYGYTF
TRBJ2-1 | TRBV5-1 | . | TGCGCCAGCAGCTTGCGCAGGGAAGAGTTCTTC | CASSLRREEFF
TRBJ2-1 | TRBV11-3 | TRBD2 | TGTGCCAGCAGCTTCTCGGCGGGAGGGATATACAATGAGCAGTTCTTC | CASSFSAGGIYNEQFF
TRBJ1-6 | TRBV27 | . | TGTGCCAGCAGTTTATCCAGGCAGTTTGGTTCACCCCTCCACTTT | CASSLSRQFGSPLHF
TRBJ1-1 | TRBV10-3 | . | TGTGCCATCAGTGAAGACAGGAACACTGAAGCTTTCTTT | CAISEDRNTEAFF
TRBJ1-5 | TRBV6-5 | . | TGTGCCAGCAGAAACGACAGAAATCAGCCCCAGCATTTT | CASRNDRNQPQHF
TRBJ2-3 | TRBV21-1 | . | TGTGCCAGCAGCACAGACAGGGTTGATACGCAGTATTTT | CASSTDRVDTQYF